This passage covers 20 T cell receptor beta chains from one sample sequenced in a study of immune evolution from preneoplasia to lung adenocarcinoma. The assay was immunoSEQ multiplex PCR, and TCRdb's table has in-frame clones only and misses some. The profile shows over 6,000 clones, 80% to 85% of them singletons. Sequenced material: FFPE invasive lung adenocarcinoma tissue. The receptors were gathered from a person aged 45-60 years with lung adenocarcinoma.

V and J are TRBV6-1 and TRBJ2-5; TRBD2 matches 9 bases. The V segment lost 1 base and the J segment 1 base; nucleotides outside the gene matches: 10. Germline-derived CDR1 and CDR2 are MNHNS and SASEGT. The CDR3 length is 18 residues. The CDR3 DNA is TGTGCCAGCAGTGAAGTCGGCCTAGCGGGAAGAAGCCAAGAGACCCAGTACTTC. Translated: CASSEVGLAGRSQETQYF.

This clone has just one count. V gene TRBV30 combines with J gene TRBJ1-1; tentatively, D is TRBD1 (6 bases). The germline V gene has CDR1 GTSNPN and CDR2 SVGIG (reference sequence). The V end was cut by 5 bases, the J end by 0 bases, with 16 bases between. The CDR3 length is 15 residues. The CDR3 loop reads CAWDQRGGMNTEAFF. CDR3 DNA: TGTGCCTGGGATCAGAGGGGGGGAATGAACACTGAAGCTTTCTTT.

This sequence joins TRBV5-1 and TRBJ1-1; 10 positions match TRBD1. CDR1 SGHRS and CDR2 YFSETQ come from the germline V gene. This CDR3 contains 16 residues. The ends lost 0 bases at V and 5 bases at J; junction bases unmatched: 7. The CDR3: CASSLGQGARRTEAFF. Written as DNA, the CDR3 is TGCGCCAGCAGCTTGGGACAGGGGGCCCGGAGGACTGAAGCTTTCTTT.

The chain recombines TRBV5-6 with TRBJ1-1, with 8 bases identical to TRBD1. J gave up 6 bases and V 4 bases, and 5 bases lay outside the gene matches. In germline, CDR1 is SGHDT, CDR2 YYEEEE. The CDR3 has 13 amino acids. CDR3 bases: TGTGCCAGCAGCCCGCTGGACAGGGCTGAAGCTTTCTTT. This translates into CASSPLDRAEAFF. The full variable domain, its missing parts supplied by reference TRBV5-6 and TRBJ1-1, is DAGVTQSPTHLIKTRGQQVTLRCSPKSGHDTVSWYQQALGQGPQFIFQYYEEEERQRGNFPDRFSGHQFPNYSSELNVNALLLGDSALYLCASSPLDRAEAFFGQGTRLTVV.

V and J are TRBV2 and TRBJ1-2, with TRBD1 as a possible D gene (6 bases). This CDR3 region has 14 residues. V was cut by 7 bases and J by 2 bases, with 14 bases left in between. Germline values: CDR1 SNHLY, CDR2 FYNNEI. The CDR3 sequence: CASIQLGGNYGYTF. CDR3 sequence (DNA): TGTGCCAGCATCCAGCTAGGGGGGAACTATGGCTACACCTTC. Together with reference TRBV2 and TRBJ1-2, the CDR3 gives the full variable domain: EPEVTQTPSHQVTQMGQEVILRCVPISNHLYFYWYRQILGQKVEFLVSFYNNEISEKSEIFDDQFSVERPDGSNFTLKIRSTKLEDSAMYFCASIQLGGNYGYTFGSGTRLTVV.

The J gene is TRBJ2-7, the V gene TRBV28; 8 positions agree with TRBD2. This CDR3 comprises 15 residues. V shed 5 bases, J shed 1 base, and the junction held 7 bases outside the gene matches. Germline CDR1 and CDR2: MDHEN and SYDVKM. CDR3 loop: CASSPPGGGSYEQYF. The CDR3 bases are TGTGCCAGCAGTCCTCCCGGGGGGGGATCCTACGAGCAGTACTTC.

V is TRBV19 and J is TRBJ2-5, with D unclear. Per the germline V gene, CDR1 is LNHDA and CDR2 is SQIVND (reference sequence). CDR3 size: 13 residues. Trimming shortened V by 4 bases and J by 2 bases, and 8 bases separated the two germline ends. In DNA form, the CDR3 reads TGTGCCAGTAGTAGACGGAATCAAGAGACCCAGTACTTC. Translating gives CASSRRNQETQYF.

The chain carries TRBV6-5 and TRBJ1-2; 8 bases map to TRBD1. This CDR3 contains 15 residues. With V trimmed by 5 bases and J by 6 bases, 11 bases remained unmatched. The germline V gene has CDR1 MNHEY and CDR2 SVGAGI. The CDR3 loop is CASSKGQGSGDGYTF. The DNA for the CDR3 is TGTGCCAGCAGTAAAGGACAGGGCTCAGGGGATGGCTACACCTTC.

V is TRBV5-1 and J is TRBJ2-7; 10 bases line up with TRBD2. In germline, CDR1 is SGHRS, CDR2 YFSETQ. J was trimmed by 6 bases and V by 4 bases; bases with no gene match: 7. The CDR3 is 14 amino acids. For the CDR3, the DNA is TGCGCCAGCAGCGAGCTAGCGGGAGTAGTCGAGCAGTACTTC. It is translated as CASSELAGVVEQYF.

This clone was seen just once. The V and J genes are TRBV5-1 and TRBJ2-1; 9 bases line up with TRBD1. CDR3 size: 16 residues. J lost 5 bases, V lost 1 base, and 7 bases had no gene match. Germline V gene data show CDR1 as SGHRS and CDR2 as YFSETQ. CDR3 DNA: TGCGCCAGCAGCTTGAGTTTGACAGGGGGGCACAATGAGCAGTTCTTC. This translates into CASSLSLTGGHNEQFF.

This clone has just a few counts. The chain couples TRBV11-2 to TRBJ2-1; D is unresolved. Trimming cost V 0 bases and J 10 bases, with 10 bases left between them. The germline gives CDR1 SGHAT, CDR2 FQNNGV. The CDR3 has 13 amino acids. The CDR3 DNA reads as TGTGCCAGCAGCTTAGAGGGCCGGTCGGAGCAGTTCTTC. Amino acid sequence: CASSLEGRSEQFF.

The chain employs TRBV19 and TRBJ1-4; perhaps TRBD1 as D (5 bases). CDR1 and CDR2 from the germline V gene are LNHDA and SQIVND (reference sequence). Trimming took 3 bases from V and 5 from J, leaving 13 bases between them. This CDR3 is built from 15 residues. The CDR3, as DNA: TGTGCCAGTAGTATGGGCAGGGTTACGAATGAAAAACTGTTTTTT. Amino acid sequence: CASSMGRVTNEKLFF.

This sequence joins TRBV5-1 and TRBJ2-4; D is ambiguous. CDR1 and CDR2 (germline): SGHRS, YFSETQ. CDR3 length: 14 residues. The V and J ends lost 10 bases and 1 base respectively, with 15 bases between them. The DNA for the CDR3 is TGCGCCCTGAATCGAGGACGTGCCAAAAACATTCAGTACTTC. Translation gives CALNRGRAKNIQYF.

This clone was seen a single time. This sequence joins TRBV5-4 and TRBJ2-3; D not certain. The germline V gene has CDR1 SGHNT and CDR2 YYREEE (reference sequence). V lost 4 bases, J lost 3 bases, and 12 bases lay in between. The CDR3 is made up of 14 amino acids. This CDR3 reads CASSEPDRTDTQYF. In DNA form, the CDR3 reads TGTGCCAGCAGCGAGCCGGACCGTACAGATACGCAGTATTTT.

This rearrangement joins TRBV14 to TRBJ1-2, with D unclear. CDR3 length: 18 residues. V gave up 7 bases and J gave up 5 bases, with 29 bases separating them. Germline values: CDR1 SGHDN, CDR2 FVKESK. CDR3 in amino acids: CASTPEPGRARLSYGYTF. CDR3 DNA: TGTGCCAGCACCCCCGAGCCAGGACGAGCACGCCTTTCTTATGGCTACACCTTC.

J is TRBJ2-1 and V is TRBV11-2, with 9 nucleotides matching TRBD1. Trimming at V came to 6 bases and at J to 8 bases, leaving 11 bases not matched to a gene. The CDR3 totals 15 residues. Germline V gives CDR1 SGHAT, CDR2 FQNNGV. The chain's CDR3 is CASRSTGGSIHEQFF. The CDR3 nucleotides are TGTGCCAGCAGGTCAACAGGGGGCTCTATCCATGAGCAGTTCTTC.

V is TRBV7-9 and J is TRBJ2-3, with 8 bases fitting TRBD2. The CDR3 has 17 amino acids. The germline V gene encodes CDR1 SEHNR and CDR2 FQNEAQ (reference sequence). V shed 3 bases and J 1 base; nucleotides not matched to a gene: 9. Here the CDR3 reads CASSLGSALAGTDTQYF. The CDR3 DNA follows: TGTGCCAGCAGCTTGGGGTCCGCACTAGCGGGCACAGATACGCAGTATTTT.

V is TRBV4-1 and J is TRBJ1-5; 7 positions match TRBD1. The V segment lost 4 bases and the J segment 1 base; nucleotides outside the gene matches: 4. Looked up from germline, CDR1 is MGHRA and CDR2 is YSYEKL. CDR3 size: 15 residues. The CDR3 spells CASSLLQGSNQPQHF. DNA for the CDR3: TGCGCCAGCAGCCTACTACAGGGGAGCAATCAGCCCCAGCATTTT.

This clone has more than one count but fewer than ten. V and J are TRBV2 and TRBJ2-1, with 8 bases matching TRBD1. Germline V lookup: CDR1 SNHLY, CDR2 FYNNEI. The CDR3 runs to 14 residues. The V gene end was trimmed by 6 bases and the J gene end by 7 bases; junction bases not matched to a gene: 8. The DNA of the CDR3 is TGTGCCAGCAGGGACAGGGCTTGGTGGAATGAGCAGTTCTTC. This translates into CASRDRAWWNEQFF.

The V call is TRBV28, the J call TRBJ1-5, with D possibly TRBD1 on 6 matching bases. The germline gives CDR1 MDHEN, CDR2 SYDVKM. V was trimmed by 6 bases and J by 1 base, leaving 13 bases between them. This CDR3 contains 15 residues. The CDR3 is CASRNLQGSNQPQHF. Here the CDR3 DNA reads TGTGCCAGCAGAAACTTACAGGGAAGCAATCAGCCCCAGCATTTT.